This TCR beta chain came from a study of radiation and T cells in renal cell carcinoma. Broader study findings: In blood, top tumor clones expanded by 2 weeks, shrinking by 4.

Concerning this clone: The antigen is unknown.

The V end was cut by 0 bases, the J end by 2 bases, with 14 bases between. The CDR3 covers 16 residues. Germline CDR1 ENHRY, CDR2 SYGVKD. Indicated time point: baseline pretreatment blood. Treatment denoted: 15 Gy SBRT to primary tumor, nephrectomy 4 weeks later. Blood was sampled at baseline, 2 weeks and 4 weeks after SBRT. Data came from immunoSEQ multiplex PCR; TCRdb stores just in-frame clones and leaves some out. Seen here are 100,000 or so clones, approximately 86% observed once, and the top ten hold roughly 8%. Specimen: blood, collected from a patient whose treatment included radiotherapy and nephrectomy. The TCR originated in a man aged 45-60 years with renal cell carcinoma. The V call is TRBV10-3, the J call TRBJ2-7, with a tentative D call TRBD2 (6 bases). DNA for the CDR3: TGTGCCATCAGTGAGTCGGGGGGAAGGAGCGCCTACGAGCAGTACTTC. It yields the protein CAISESGGRSAYEQYF.